This T cell receptor (beta chain) was obtained from a study of T cells in Graves' hyperthyroidism and ophthalmopathy. CDR3 length equals 16 residues. V lost 0 bases and J lost 2; bases outside the gene matches: 5. Germline assignment: CDR1 SGHRS and CDR2 YFSETQ. This clonotype has more than one count but fewer than ten. The investigators amplified TCR beta CDR3 regions from RNA transcripts. First-round RT-PCR of the TCR CDR3 relied on the HTBI primer set. In TCRdb, the multiplex PCR reads were re-called with MiXCR into one record per CDR3 protein. The sample holds approximately 410,000 distinct CDR3 sequences, about 14% seen once. The PBMCs were sourced from fresh peripheral blood (approximately 9 ml).

This chain joins TRBV5-1 and TRBJ2-3, with 8 bases identical to TRBD2. The sequence was obtained from a man between 18 and 29 years old with Graves' ophthalmopathy. Sequenced material: blood. CDR3 DNA: TGCGCCAGCAGCTTGGCCGGGGGGGGGGCCACAGATACGCAGTATTTT. This sequence encodes CASSLAGGGATDTQYF.